The 8 T cell receptor beta chains below were found in one sample sequenced in a study of cytomegalovirus exposure and HLA in healthy donors. Primers for the PCR totalled 60 Vbeta and 13 Jbeta. The data were produced by immunoSEQ multiplex PCR, yet TCRdb's version contains in-frame clones alone and is incomplete. The sample includes about 77,000 clones, around 79% of them seen just once. Sequences were obtained from PBMCs. These receptors all come from a man aged 40-55 years in good health and CMV-seronegative.

The genes are TRBV6-6 and TRBJ2-7; perhaps TRBD2 as D (6 bases). The V gene's germline CDR1 is MNHNY and CDR2 SVGAGI (reference sequence). V was clipped by 4 bases and J by 0 bases, with 16 bases between them. The CDR3 loop spans 16 amino acids. DNA of the CDR3: TGTGCCAGCAGTTCCCCCCAGGTGGGAGGCTCCTACGAGCAGTACTTC. It yields the protein CASSSPQVGGSYEQYF.

Comments on this clone: The germline gene is not matched at one end of the junction; a read error may be the cause. Other nucleotide sequences from this sample produce the same CDR3. The chain employs TRBV5-1 and TRBJ2-1, with 8 bases fitting TRBD2. The CDR3 contains 14 residues. CDR1 and CDR2 from the germline V gene are SGHRS and YFSETQ. CDR3 sequence (DNA): TGCGCCAGCAGCACAAGCGGGGGCTATAATGGGCAGTTCTTC. Protein product: CASSTSGGYNGQFF.

CDR3 coding DNA: TGTGCCAGTAGTAATAATCTAGCGGTAATTCAAGAGACCCAGTACTTC. Its protein is CASSNNLAVIQETQYF. The V call is TRBV19, the J call TRBJ2-5; 7 bases match TRBD2. CDR3 length: 16 residues. Germline loops: CDR1 LNHDA, CDR2 SQIVND (reference sequence). V shed 4 bases, J shed 2 bases, and the junction held 10 bases outside the gene matches.

This clone was counted once. The gene calls are TRBV6-5 and TRBJ1-3, with 9 bases aligning to TRBD1. The V gene end was trimmed by 7 bases and the J gene end by 9 bases; junction bases not matched to a gene: 1. CDR3 length: 11 amino acids. CDR1 and CDR2 (germline): MNHEY, SVGAGI. The CDR3 here is CASTTGGTIYF. CDR3 nucleotides: TGTGCCAGCACGACAGGGGGCACCATATATTTT.

This clone occurred a few times. V is TRBV19 and J is TRBJ2-7; the match to TRBD2 covers 8 bases. The CDR3 has 15 amino acids. V lost 4 bases to trimming and J lost 2 bases; unmatched junction nucleotides: 7. The germline V gene encodes CDR1 LNHDA and CDR2 SQIVND (reference sequence). The CDR3 DNA sequence: TGTGCCAGTAGTAAAAACGCGGGAGGTCCCTACGAGCAGTACTTC. Translation: CASSKNAGGPYEQYF.

This clone occurred a few times. J is TRBJ1-5 and V is TRBV30, with D unclear. Germline CDR1 is GTSNPN and CDR2 is SVGIG (reference sequence). The length of the CDR3 is 13 residues. With 2 bases removed from V and 7 bases from J, the gap between germline ends came to 12 bases. The CDR3 loop is CAWSLRLDQPQHF. CDR3 DNA: TGTGCCTGGAGTCTACGACTTGACCAGCCCCAGCATTTT.

The chain couples TRBV9 to TRBJ2-7, with 10 bases matching TRBD2. This CDR3 is built from 16 residues. Trimming took 4 bases from V and 5 from J; bases not matched to a gene: 12. The V gene's germline CDR1 is SGDLS and CDR2 YYNGEE. The CDR3 reads CASSTSLAGVVDEQYF. In DNA form, the CDR3 reads TGTGCCAGCAGCACCAGTCTAGCGGGAGTGGTCGACGAGCAGTACTTC.

The V call is TRBV5-4, the J call TRBJ2-5; 9 nucleotides match TRBD1. This CDR3 spans 15 amino acids. J was trimmed by 3 bases and V by 3 bases; bases with no gene match: 6. Germline V gene sequence: CDR1 SGHNT, CDR2 YYREEE (reference sequence). CDR3 nucleotide sequence: TGTGCCAGCAGCTCACAGGGGGCTCCTGAAGAGACCCAGTACTTC. It specifies CASSSQGAPEETQYF.